A selection of T cell receptor beta chains follows, all from one sample in a study of T cell responses to AZD1222 COVID-19 vaccine. Sequenced by immunoSEQ multiplex PCR; TCRdb stores in-frame clones only, minus some. The data contain some 180,000 clones, roughly 85% of them singletons. Sequenced here: peripheral blood, sampled 28 days after the second AZD1222 dose. The receptors were sampled from an adult who received the AZD1222 COVID-19 vaccine. Both conserved end residues are part of each CDR3. A D gene is named only where the DNA matches it firmly. Some rows mark clone size as missing; the rest say once, few, many or name a class of expanded clone.

V	J	D	size	length	DNA	CDR3
TRBV5-5	TRBJ1-2	.	once	13	TGTGCCAGCAGCTTGGACAGGAACTATGGCTACACCTTC	CASSLDRNYGYTF
TRBV9	TRBJ1-3	.	.	13	TGTGCCAGCAGCCCCCAAAGTCTGGACACCATATATTTT	CASSPQSLDTIYF
TRBV5-1	TRBJ1-5	TRBD1	.	17	TGCGCCAGCAGCTTGGCCGGGGCAGGGGGCGTCGGTCAGCCCCAGCATTTT	CASSLAGAGGVGQPQHF
TRBV6-2/TRBV6-3	TRBJ1-1	.	few	14	TGTGCCAGCAGTTACTCGGGCGGGGGCACTGAAGCTTTCTTT	CASSYSGGGTEAFF
TRBV2	TRBJ1-5	.	.	14	TGTGCCAGCAGTGAGTCAACAGAGAATCAGCCCCAGCATTTT	CASSESTENQPQHF
TRBV6-2/TRBV6-3	TRBJ2-3	.	.	12	TGTGCCAGCAGTTTTAGCACAGATACGCAGTATTTT	CASSFSTDTQYF
TRBV4-1	TRBJ1-3	.	.	16	TGCGCCAGCAGACCCATGTACCGGGACAAGAGAAACACCATATATTTT	CASRPMYRDKRNTIYF
TRBV5-6	TRBJ1-2	.	few	12	TGTGCCAGCAGCCCGGGGGTGGGTTTCTACACCTTC	CASSPGVGFYTF
TRBV7-2	TRBJ2-5	.	.	14	TGTGCCAGCAGCTTAGTTCTGAGGGAGAAGACCCAGTACTTC	CASSLVLREKTQYF
TRBV5-4	TRBJ1-2	.	.	15	TGTGCCAGCAGCTTGGATTGGAGGGCAGTCTATGGCTACACCTTC	CASSLDWRAVYGYTF
TRBV27	TRBJ1-1	TRBD1	.	17	TGTGCCAGCAGTTTAGCCTGGACAGGGGGCGAGGACACTGAAGCTTTCTTT	CASSLAWTGGEDTEAFF
TRBV2	TRBJ1-2	.	.	13	TGTGCCAGCAGTGAAGACGGGTTATATGGCTACACCTTC	CASSEDGLYGYTF
TRBV27	TRBJ2-7	.	.	15	TGTGCCAGCAGCGATATAGGGGCCCTACCGGACGAGCAGTACTTC	CASSDIGALPDEQYF
TRBV6-5	TRBJ1-5	TRBD1	.	15	TGTGCCAGCAGCCTAGGACAGGGTCGGGATCAGCCCCAGCATTTT	CASSLGQGRDQPQHF
TRBV4-1	TRBJ1-6	.	.	14	TGCGCCAGCAAAGGTGGCCTGGGTAATTCACCCCTCCACTTT	CASKGGLGNSPLHF
TRBV20-1	TRBJ2-6	TRBD1	.	16	TGCAGTGCTAGTATGGACAGGGTTAGTGGGGCCAACGTCCTGACTTTC	CSASMDRVSGANVLTF
TRBV7-6	TRBJ2-1	.	.	15	TGTGCCAGCAGCTTAAGGTTTCAGGGCGGCAATGAGCAGTTCTTC	CASSLRFQGGNEQFF
TRBV19	TRBJ2-1	.	once	15	TGTGCCAGTAGTCAGGACGGGAGCTCCTACAATGAGCAGTTCTTC	CASSQDGSSYNEQFF
TRBV25-1	TRBJ2-1	.	.	13	TGTGCCAGCACTCCCGTTGCCGGCGGTGAGCAGTTCTTC	CASTPVAGGEQFF
TRBV12-3/TRBV12-4	TRBJ2-7	TRBD1	.	11	TGTGCCAGCACCAGACAGGGTCGCCAGTACTTC	CASTRQGRQYF
TRBV20-1	TRBJ2-7	.	.	11	TGCACAGCCGCCTCCGGGCACGAGCAGTACTTC	CTAASGHEQYF
TRBV5-1	TRBJ2-7	.	once	16	TGCGCCAGCAGCTTTGGGACACGGAGTCTCCTGGACGAGCAGTACTTC	CASSFGTRSLLDEQYF
TRBV5-8	TRBJ2-1	TRBD2	.	16	TGTGCCAGCAGCTTGGGATCTAGCGGGGATATCAATGAGCAGTTCTTC	CASSLGSSGDINEQFF
TRBV3-1/TRBV3-2	TRBJ1-5	.	.	14	TGTGCCAGCAGCCTACACGGGAGCAATCAGCCCCAGCATTTT	CASSLHGSNQPQHF
TRBV5-4	TRBJ1-1	.	.	15	TGTGCCAGCAGCTCCGTCTCGGTTACGAACACTGAAGCTTTCTTT	CASSSVSVTNTEAFF
TRBV19	TRBJ1-1	.	.	13	TGTGCCAGTAGTAGATCAGCGAACACTGAAGCTTTCTTT	CASSRSANTEAFF
TRBV13	TRBJ1-1	.	.	14	TGTGCCAGCAGCAGCCGACAGGACAACACTGAAGCTTTCTTT	CASSSRQDNTEAFF
TRBV7-9	TRBJ2-1	.	.	14	TGTGCCAGCAGCTTAACAGGGTCCTACAATGAGCAGTTCTTC	CASSLTGSYNEQFF